Sequencing of this T cell receptor (beta chain) was carried out in a study of T cell responses to AZD1222 COVID-19 vaccine. The wider study: Second-dose intervals of approximately 4 or approximately 12 weeks were pooled. General study points: Every sample of the repertoires postdated the peak T cell response. Increased Spike-specific TCR breadth and depth were observed after two AZD1222 doses. Recipients of AZD1222 seropositive at baseline numbered only 5 or 6.

The CDR3 sequence is 13 residues long. The germline CDR1 and CDR2 sequences are SGHDT and YYEEEE. Trimming stripped 6 bases from V and 4 bases from J, with 13 bases between. The data were produced by immunoSEQ multiplex PCR, yet TCRdb's version contains in-frame clones alone and is incomplete. Of roughly 130,000 clones in the sample, just over 85% were seen once. Concerning this clone: Antigen unknown.

This TCR was recovered from an adult in good health. Sequencing was performed on peripheral blood, taken on day 0 of AZD1222 vaccination. This chain links TRBV5-6 with TRBJ1-1, with D perhaps matching TRBD1 (5 bases). CDR3 sequence: CASILYGGTEAFF. In nucleotides, the CDR3 is TGTGCCAGCATCCTCTATGGGGGCACTGAAGCTTTCTTT. The full variable domain, its missing parts supplied by reference TRBV5-6 and TRBJ1-1, is DAGVTQSPTHLIKTRGQQVTLRCSPKSGHDTVSWYQQALGQGPQFIFQYYEEEERQRGNFPDRFSGHQFPNYSSELNVNALLLGDSALYLCASILYGGTEAFFGQGTRLTVV.